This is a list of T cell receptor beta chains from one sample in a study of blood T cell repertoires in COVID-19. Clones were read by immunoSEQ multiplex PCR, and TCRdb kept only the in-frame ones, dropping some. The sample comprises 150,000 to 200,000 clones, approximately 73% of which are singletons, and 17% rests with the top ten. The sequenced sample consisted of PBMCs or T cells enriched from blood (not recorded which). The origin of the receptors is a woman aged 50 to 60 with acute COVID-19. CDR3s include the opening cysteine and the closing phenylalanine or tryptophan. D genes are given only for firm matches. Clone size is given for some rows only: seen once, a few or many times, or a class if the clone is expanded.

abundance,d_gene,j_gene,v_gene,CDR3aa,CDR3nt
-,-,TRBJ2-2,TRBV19,CASSEEAVNTGELFF,TGTGCCAGTAGTGAGGAGGCAGTGAACACCGGGGAGCTGTTTTTT
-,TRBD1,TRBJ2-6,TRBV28,CASSFGGQGPSGANVLTF,TGTGCCAGCAGTTTTGGGGGACAGGGGCCCTCTGGGGCCAACGTCCTGACTTTC
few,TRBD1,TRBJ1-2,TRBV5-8,CASSGDRGTYGYTF,TGTGCCAGCAGCGGGGACAGGGGAACCTATGGCTACACCTTC
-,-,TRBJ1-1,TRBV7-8,CASSWGQLNLNTEAFF,TGTGCCAGCAGCTGGGGGCAGCTGAACTTGAACACTGAAGCTTTCTTT
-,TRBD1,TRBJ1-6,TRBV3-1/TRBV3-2,CASSPQGVSYNSPLHF,TGTGCCAGCAGCCCTCAGGGGGTCTCCTATAATTCACCCCTCCACTTT
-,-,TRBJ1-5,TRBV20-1,CSASGRVGNQPQHF,TGCAGTGCTAGTGGCAGGGTGGGCAATCAGCCCCAGCATTTT
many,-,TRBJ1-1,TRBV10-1,CASRPHGGEAFF,TGCGCCAGCAGACCCCATGGAGGTGAAGCTTTCTTT
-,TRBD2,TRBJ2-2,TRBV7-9,CASPVGTSGDTGELFF,TGTGCCAGCCCAGTCGGGACTAGCGGGGACACCGGGGAGCTGTTTTTT
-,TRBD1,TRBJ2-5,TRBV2,CAKQPPGQGKYF,TGTGCCAAACAGCCTCCGGGACAGGGGAAGTACTTC
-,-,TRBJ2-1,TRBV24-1,CATSDNWGQGINEQFF,TGTGCCACCAGCGATAATTGGGGACAAGGCATCAATGAGCAGTTCTTC
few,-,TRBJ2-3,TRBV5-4,CATTPKRRGLTDTQYF,TGTGCCACCACCCCTAAGCGGCGGGGGCTCACAGATACGCAGTATTTT
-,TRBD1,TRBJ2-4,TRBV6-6,CASSWGQGWDIQYF,TGTGCCAGCAGTTGGGGACAGGGCTGGGACATTCAGTACTTC
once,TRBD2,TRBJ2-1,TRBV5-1,CASSLTSGGTYNEQFF,TGCGCCAGCAGCTTAACTAGCGGGGGGACCTACAATGAGCAGTTCTTC
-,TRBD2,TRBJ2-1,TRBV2,CASMGGGSYNEQFF,TGTGCCAGCATGGGCGGGGGCTCCTACAATGAGCAGTTCTTC
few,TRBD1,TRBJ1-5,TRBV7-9,CASSGTEGQPQHF,TGTGCCAGCAGTGGGACAGAGGGACAGCCCCAGCATTTT
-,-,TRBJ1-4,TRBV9,CASSVGGTNEKLFF,TGTGCCAGCAGCGTGGGGGGAACTAATGAAAAACTGTTTTTT
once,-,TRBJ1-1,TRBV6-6,CASGFRVETEAFF,TGTGCCAGCGGATTCAGGGTAGAGACTGAAGCTTTCTTT
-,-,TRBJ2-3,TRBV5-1,CASSLGGLSSTDTQYF,TGCGCCAGCAGCTTGGGCGGTTTGTCTAGCACAGATACGCAGTATTTT
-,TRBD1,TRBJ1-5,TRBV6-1,CASSSGTAGQPQHF,TGTGCCAGCAGTTCCGGGACAGCAGGTCAGCCCCAGCATTTT
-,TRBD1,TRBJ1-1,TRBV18,CASSPRQGEYTEAFF,TGTGCCAGCTCACCAAGGCAGGGGGAGTACACTGAAGCTTTCTTT
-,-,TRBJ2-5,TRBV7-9,CASRFPGLEETQYF,TGTGCCAGCAGATTCCCGGGACTCGAAGAGACCCAGTACTTC
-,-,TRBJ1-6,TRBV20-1,CSASLQINSPLHF,TGCAGTGCTAGTTTACAGATAAATTCACCCCTCCACTTT
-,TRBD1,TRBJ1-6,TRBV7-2,CASSTGVGQANSPLHF,TGTGCCAGCAGCACAGGCGTGGGACAGGCTAATTCACCCCTCCACTTT
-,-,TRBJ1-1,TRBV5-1,CASSLAATGGVTEAFF,TGCGCCAGCAGCTTGGCGGCTACCGGAGGAGTCACTGAAGCTTTCTTT
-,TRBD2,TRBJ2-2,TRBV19,CASSLQLAGGNTGELFF,TGTGCCAGTAGTCTACAACTAGCGGGGGGGAACACCGGGGAGCTGTTTTTT
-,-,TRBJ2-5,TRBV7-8,CASTPGSGLQETQYF,TGTGCCAGCACCCCAGGTAGCGGCCTACAAGAGACCCAGTACTTC
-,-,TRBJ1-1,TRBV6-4,CASKGQDGSSEAFF,TGTGCCAGCAAGGGGCAGGACGGATCCTCCGAAGCTTTCTTT
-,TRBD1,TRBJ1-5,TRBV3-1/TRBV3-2,CASSLGTGGNQPQHF,TGTGCCAGCAGCCTCGGGACAGGGGGGAATCAGCCCCAGCATTTT
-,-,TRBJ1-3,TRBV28,CASSFEISGSGNTIYF,TGTGCCAGCAGTTTTGAAATATCAGGATCTGGAAACACCATATATTTT
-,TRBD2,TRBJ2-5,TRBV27,CASSLVAGDGTQYF,TGTGCCAGCAGTTTAGTAGCGGGGGATGGGACCCAGTACTTC
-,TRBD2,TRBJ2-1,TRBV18,CASSLTSGGSYNEQFF,TGTGCCAGCTCCTTGACTAGCGGGGGCTCCTACAATGAGCAGTTCTTC
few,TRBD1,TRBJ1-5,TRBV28,CASSLLVSGTGVGNQPQHF,TGTGCCAGCAGTTTACTCGTTTCAGGGACAGGGGTTGGCAATCAGCCCCAGCATTTT
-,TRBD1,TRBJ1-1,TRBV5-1,CASSLAWTGSLLGTEAFF,TGCGCCAGCAGCTTGGCCTGGACAGGGAGCCTTCTGGGGACTGAAGCTTTCTTT
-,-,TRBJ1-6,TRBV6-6,CASRTRGGANSPLHF,TGTGCCAGCAGAACGCGGGGAGGGGCTAATTCACCCCTCCACTTT
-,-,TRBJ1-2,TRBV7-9,CASSLAGGGNYGYTF,TGTGCCAGCAGCTTGGCCGGGGGAGGGAACTATGGCTACACCTTC
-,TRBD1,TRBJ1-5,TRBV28,CASSWTGFNQPQHF,TGTGCCAGCAGTTGGACAGGGTTTAATCAGCCCCAGCATTTT
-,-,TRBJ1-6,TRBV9,CASTQGLGNSPLHF,TGTGCCAGCACCCAGGGTTTAGGGAATTCACCCCTCCACTTT
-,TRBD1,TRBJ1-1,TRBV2,CASRAGTAPEAFF,TGTGCCAGCAGGGCGGGGACAGCTCCTGAAGCTTTCTTT
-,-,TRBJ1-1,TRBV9,CASSPRQDNTEAFF,TGTGCCAGCAGCCCCCGACAGGATAACACTGAAGCTTTCTTT
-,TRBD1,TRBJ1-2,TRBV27,CASRMTGANYGYTF,TGTGCCAGCAGAATGACAGGGGCTAACTATGGCTACACCTTC
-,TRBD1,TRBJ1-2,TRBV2,CASSTGQGGSYGYTF,TGTGCCAGCAGTACCGGACAGGGGGGTAGCTATGGCTACACCTTC
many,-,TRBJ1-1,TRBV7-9,CASSLNQGFTEAFF,TGTGCCAGCAGCCTCAATCAGGGGTTCACTGAAGCTTTCTTT